A selection of T cell receptor beta chains follows, all from one sample in a study of blood T cell repertoires in COVID-19. Sequencing used immunoSEQ multiplex PCR; TCRdb keeps in-frame clones, though not all of them. The sample records 52,000 or so clones, roughly 87% being singletons. Material: peripheral blood. The origin of the receptors is a human donor in a cohort sampled during active COVID-19. CDR3s include the opening cysteine and the closing phenylalanine or tryptophan. Fields, in order: D gene, J gene, V gene, CDR3 DNA, CDR3 protein. D genes are given only for firm matches.

>TRBD1|TRBJ1-1|TRBV27
TGTGCCAGCAGTTTCAACAGGGGGCCGAACACTGAAGCTTTCTTT
CASSFNRGPNTEAFF
>TRBD1|TRBJ2-7|TRBV27
TGTGCCAGCAGTCGACAGGGGGCCCGGGAGCAGTACTTC
CASSRQGAREQYF
>TRBD1|TRBJ1-2|TRBV5-8
TGTGCCAGCAGCTACGGACAGGGGGCTCATGGCTACACCTTC
CASSYGQGAHGYTF
>.|TRBJ2-4|TRBV2
TGTGCCAGCAGTGAAGACAGCAACATTCAGTACTTC
CASSEDSNIQYF
>TRBD1|TRBJ1-1|TRBV7-9
TGTGCCAGCAGTCCGCAGGGGGCGCAGGACACTGAAGCTTTCTTT
CASSPQGAQDTEAFF
>.|TRBJ2-7|TRBV5-1
TGCGCCAGCAGCGGGGCTAGCTCCTACGAGCAGTACTTC
CASSGASSYEQYF
>TRBD2|TRBJ2-7|TRBV6-5
TGTGCCAGCACCAAACTAGCGGGAGTTCAAGAGCAGTACTTC
CASTKLAGVQEQYF
>.|TRBJ1-2|TRBV15
TGTGCCACCAGCAGAGGGACAGAGGTTAATGGCTACACCTTC
CATSRGTEVNGYTF
>.|TRBJ1-1|TRBV18
TGTGCCAGCTCACCGTCACAGAACACTGAAGCTTTCTTT
CASSPSQNTEAFF
>.|TRBJ1-3|TRBV11-2
TGTGCCAGCAGCGCGGGACGGACACCTGGAAACACCATATATTTT
CASSAGRTPGNTIYF